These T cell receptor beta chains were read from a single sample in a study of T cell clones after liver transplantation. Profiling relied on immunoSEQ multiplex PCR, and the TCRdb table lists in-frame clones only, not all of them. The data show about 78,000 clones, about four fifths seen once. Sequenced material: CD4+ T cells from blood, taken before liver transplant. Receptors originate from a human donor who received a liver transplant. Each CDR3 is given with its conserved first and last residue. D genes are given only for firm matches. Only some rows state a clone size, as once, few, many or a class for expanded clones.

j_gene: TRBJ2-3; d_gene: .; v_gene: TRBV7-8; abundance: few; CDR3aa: CASSLAGRDTQYF; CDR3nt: TGTGCCAGCAGCTTAGCGGGAAGGGATACGCAGTATTTT
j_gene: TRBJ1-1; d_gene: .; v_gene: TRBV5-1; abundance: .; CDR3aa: CASSTGQPNTEAFF; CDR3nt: TGCGCCAGCAGCACTGGACAGCCGAACACTGAAGCTTTCTTT
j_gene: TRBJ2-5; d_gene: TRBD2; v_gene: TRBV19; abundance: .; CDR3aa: CASSLHSGTSARETQYF; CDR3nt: TGTGCCAGTAGTTTACACTCCGGGACTAGCGCGCGAGAGACCCAGTACTTC
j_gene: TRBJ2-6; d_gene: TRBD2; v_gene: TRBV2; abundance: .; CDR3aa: CASSDPRGVPLSGANVLTF; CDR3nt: TGTGCCAGCAGTGACCCTCGGGGGGTACCGCTCTCTGGGGCCAACGTCCTGACTTTC
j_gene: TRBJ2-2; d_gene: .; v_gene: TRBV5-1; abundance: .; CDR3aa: CASSSGPNTGELFF; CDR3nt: TGCGCCAGCAGCTCGGGACCCAACACCGGGGAGCTGTTTTTT
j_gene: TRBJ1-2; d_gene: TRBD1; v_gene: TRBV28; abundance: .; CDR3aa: CASSFAGTGVGSGYTF; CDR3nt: TGTGCCAGCAGTTTCGCCGGGACAGGGGTAGGAAGTGGCTACACCTTC
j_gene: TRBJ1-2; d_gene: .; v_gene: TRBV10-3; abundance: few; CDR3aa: CATMMTGDNYGYTF; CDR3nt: TGTGCCACCATGATGACAGGCGATAACTATGGCTACACCTTC
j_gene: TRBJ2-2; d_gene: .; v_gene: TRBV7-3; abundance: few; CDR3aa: CASGSYQNTGELFF; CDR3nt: TGTGCCAGCGGTAGCTACCAAAACACCGGGGAGCTGTTTTTT
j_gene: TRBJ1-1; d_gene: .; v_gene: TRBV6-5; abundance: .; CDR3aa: CASSRRGNTEAFF; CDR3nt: TGTGCCAGCAGTCGTAGGGGGAACACTGAAGCTTTCTTT
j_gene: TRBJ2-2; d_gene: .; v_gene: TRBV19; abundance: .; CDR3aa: CASRPGQTNTGELFF; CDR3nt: TGTGCCAGTAGGCCGGGACAAACGAACACCGGGGAGCTGTTTTTT
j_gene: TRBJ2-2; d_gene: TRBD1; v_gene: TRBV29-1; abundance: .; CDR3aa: CSVAQGVGGELFF; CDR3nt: TGCAGCGTCGCACAGGGGGTAGGCGGGGAGCTGTTTTTT
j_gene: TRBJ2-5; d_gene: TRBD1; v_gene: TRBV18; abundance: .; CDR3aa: CASDRGQETQYF; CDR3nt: TGTGCCAGCGACAGGGGACAAGAGACCCAGTACTTC
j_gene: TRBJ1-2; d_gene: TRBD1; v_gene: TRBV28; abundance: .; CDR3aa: CASTQGQGSELHGYTF; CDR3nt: TGTGCCAGCACCCAGGGACAGGGGTCGGAGTTACATGGCTACACCTTC